What follows describes a single T cell receptor beta chain. Trimming shortened V by 4 bases and J by 2 bases, and 11 bases separated the two germline ends. Per germline, CDR1 SGHNT and CDR2 YENEEA. There are 14 residues in the CDR3. These data originate in a study of blood T cell repertoires in COVID-19. Authors' analysis steps: From reference gene primer amplification, estimates of nucleated cell counts were derived. TCRdb's table, derived via immunoSEQ multiplex PCR, lists solely in-frame clones and lacks some. D and trimming come from the DNA, and the V and J calls and clone size come from that table. Here the sample spans around 41,000 clones, about 90% being singletons.

Sequenced input: peripheral blood. The chain employs TRBV11-3 and TRBJ2-5; a weak D match, TRBD2 (6 bases). The sequence derives from a woman aged 25 to 39 in a cohort sampled during active COVID-19. The CDR3 loop reads CASSSWDLQETQYF. In DNA form, the CDR3 reads TGTGCCAGCAGCTCCTGGGACTTACAAGAGACCCAGTACTTC.